The 25 T cell receptor beta chains below come from one sample, sequenced in a study of T cell responses to AZD1222 COVID-19 vaccine (dated by TCRdb to the early 2020s). Read against the paper, the sample's time point label means: baseline before first vaccination. The library was prepared using the immunoSEQ multiplex PCR assay. TCRdb took this table from immuneACCESS and kept in-frame rearrangements with V and J called. Such tables lack part of the clones; where checked against another copy, unresolved V genes explain under half of the gap, and the rest is unexplained. This sample gives approximately 85,000 clones in total; roughly 85% of them show up just once. Jointly, the top ten make up roughly 6.3% of the sample. Source: peripheral blood, taken on day 0 of AZD1222 vaccination. All receptors come from an adult in good health.

The rearrangement links TRBV7-9 to TRBJ1-5; TRBD1 aligns across 7 bases. Germline assignment: CDR1 SEHNR and CDR2 FQNEAQ (reference sequence). Losses at the gene ends were 5 bases for V and 2 bases for J; bases not matched to a gene: 12. There are 17 residues in the CDR3. The CDR3 DNA sequence: TGTGCCAGCAGCCGCGGGTCCGGGACAGTAGGCAATCAGCCCCAGCATTTT. Encoded protein: CASSRGSGTVGNQPQHF. The full variable domain, its missing parts supplied by reference TRBV7-9 and TRBJ1-5, is DTGVSQNPRHKITKRGQNVTFRCDPISEHNRLYWYRQTLGQGPEFLTYFQNEAQLEKSRLLSDRFSAERPKGSFSTLEIQRTEQGDSAMYLCASSRGSGTVGNQPQHFGDGTRLSIL.

This chain links TRBV12-3 or TRBV12-4 with TRBJ1-2; no reliable D call. V dropped 7 bases and J dropped 4 bases, with 4 bases sitting between them. The CDR3 covers 10 residues. This CDR3 is CASNPYGYTF. The CDR3 coding sequence is TGTGCCAGCAACCCCTATGGCTACACCTTC.

V gene TRBV11-1 combines with J gene TRBJ2-3; a weak D match, TRBD2 (6 bases). V was shortened by 4 bases and J by 5 bases, with 10 bases between the two germline ends. Germline lookup yields CDR1 SGHAT and CDR2 FQDESV (reference sequence). The CDR3 has 13 residues. The CDR3, as DNA: TGTGCCAGCAGCTCGTCTAGCGAAGATACGCAGTATTTT. Translation gives CASSSSSEDTQYF.

The sample holds a few counts of this clone. The CDR3 DNA is TGTGCCAGCAGCTTAGGGGTTGCAGGGCGGTTTGGCTACACCTTC. Translated, it gives CASSLGVAGRFGYTF. The J gene is TRBJ1-2, the V gene TRBV7-9; tentative D call: TRBD1 (5 bases). Per germline, CDR1 SEHNR and CDR2 FQNEAQ (reference sequence). Trimming shortened V by 1 base and J by 7 bases, and 16 bases separated the two germline ends. This CDR3 is built from 15 residues.

The chain employs TRBV10-1 and TRBJ2-3; the D is unclear. V dropped 10 bases and J dropped 1 base, with 15 bases sitting between them. Per the germline V gene, CDR1 is WNHNN and CDR2 is SYGVQD (reference sequence). This CDR3 region has 14 residues. CDR3 sequence: CATQDTSGTDTQYF. Here the CDR3 DNA reads TGCGCCACCCAAGACACTTCTGGCACAGATACGCAGTATTTT.

The rearrangement uses TRBV30 and TRBJ1-1; D remains ambiguous. The CDR3 has 15 residues. Germline assignment: CDR1 GTSNPN and CDR2 SVGIG (reference sequence). The germline V and J ends were trimmed by 0 bases and 5 bases, with 16 bases remaining between them. The CDR3 DNA reads as TGTGCCTGGAGTGTTTTGGGCCCGGGGAGGACTGAAGCTTTCTTT. Protein product: CAWSVLGPGRTEAFF. Based on the CDR3 plus reference TRBV30 and TRBJ1-1, the full variable domain is SQTIHQWPATLVQPVGSPLSLECTVEGTSNPNLYWYRQAAGRGLQLLFYSVGIGQISSEVPQNLSASRPQDRQFILSSKKLLLSDSGFYLCAWSVLGPGRTEAFFGQGTRLTVV.

This chain joins TRBV15 and TRBJ2-5, with TRBD1 as a possible D gene (5 bases). The V end lost 6 bases, the J end lost 1 base, and 12 bases lay between the germline ends. This CDR3 has 14 residues. Germline V gives CDR1 LNHNV, CDR2 YYDKDF (reference sequence). CDR3 amino acids: CATSPWGSQETQYF. In DNA form, the CDR3 reads TGTGCCACCAGTCCTTGGGGCAGCCAAGAGACCCAGTACTTC.

This chain uses TRBV24-1 with TRBJ1-3; D is uncertain. V shed 4 bases and J shed 0 bases, with 6 bases lying between them. CDR1 and CDR2 from the germline V gene are KGHDR and SFDVKD. The CDR3 spans 14 residues. For the CDR3, the DNA is TGTGCCACCAGTGACAAGCACTCTGGAAACACCATATATTTT. Translation gives CATSDKHSGNTIYF.

This chain joins TRBV19 and TRBJ2-2; D possibly corresponds to TRBD2 (6 bases). Germline V gives CDR1 LNHDA, CDR2 SQIVND (reference sequence). The CDR3 has 18 amino acids. With 4 bases removed from V and 6 bases from J, the gap between germline ends came to 24 bases. The DNA for the CDR3 is TGTGCCAGTAGTAAACGGATTGTGTGGGGGGATGATTCCGGGGAGCTGTTTTTT. Its protein is CASSKRIVWGDDSGELFF.

This clone has more than one count but fewer than ten. The chain is built from TRBV5-4 and TRBJ2-2, with D unresolved. Trimming stripped 1 base from V and 0 bases from J, with 4 bases between. The CDR3 has 14 amino acids. The germline V gene encodes CDR1 SGHNT and CDR2 YYREEE (reference sequence). CDR3 in DNA: TGTGCCAGCAGCTTGCGGTCGAACACCGGGGAGCTGTTTTTT. Protein sequence: CASSLRSNTGELFF.

The chain recombines TRBV12-3 or TRBV12-4 with TRBJ1-2, with D tentatively TRBD1 (6 bases). This CDR3 has 12 residues. V was shortened by 1 base and J by 10 bases, with 10 bases between the two germline ends. CDR3 sequence: CASSLGRQDYTF. CDR3 coding DNA: TGTGCCAGCAGTTTAGGAAGACAGGACTACACCTTC.

The V and J genes are TRBV9 and TRBJ2-2, with D possibly being TRBD2 (5 bases). The CDR3 is made up of 13 amino acids. V dropped 2 bases and J dropped 8 bases, with 10 bases sitting between them. Looked up from germline, CDR1 is SGDLS and CDR2 is YYNGEE. CDR3 coding DNA: TGTGCCAGCAGCGTCAAGAGGGCAGGGGAGCTGTTTTTT. Protein sequence: CASSVKRAGELFF.

The CDR3 DNA follows: TGCGCCAGCAGCCAAGGAATAGGAAAAGAGACCCAGTACTTC. Translating it yields CASSQGIGKETQYF. V is TRBV4-3 and J is TRBJ2-5; no definite D call. Germline V gene data show CDR1 as LGHNA and CDR2 as YSLEER. This CDR3 region has 14 residues. Trimming pared 1 base from V and 3 bases from J, leaving 9 bases between.

V usage is TRBV5-8 and J usage is TRBJ1-2; no firm D call. This CDR3 is built from 15 residues. Between the trimmed V and J ends, which lost 1 base and 4 bases, there was a span of 14 bases. Germline V gene sequence: CDR1 SGHTS, CDR2 YDEGEE. The CDR3 nucleotides are TGTGCCAGCAGCTTGTTAGGTCAGTCCGTCTATGGCTACACCTTC. Amino acid sequence: CASSLLGQSVYGYTF. The variable domain in full, with the rest retrieved from reference TRBV5-8 and TRBJ1-2, is EAGVTQSPTHLIKTRGQQATLRCSPISGHTSVYWYQQALGLGLQFLLWYDEGEERNRGNFPPRFSGRQFPNYSSELNVNALELEDSALYLCASSLLGQSVYGYTFGSGTRLTVV.

The V call is TRBV25-1, the J call TRBJ1-6, with D unresolved. V was pared by 3 bases and J by 9 bases, with 12 bases between. In germline, CDR1 is MGHDK, CDR2 SYGVNS. The CDR3 runs to 14 residues. The CDR3 DNA is TGTGCCAGCAGTGACTATAGGACCGGTTCACCCCTCCACTTT. Its translation is CASSDYRTGSPLHF.

Turning to this clone: The same CDR3 arises from other DNA sequences in this sample as well. The chain has TRBV29-1 and TRBJ1-1; D might be TRBD1 (5 bases). The ends were cut back, 6 bases at V and 3 bases at J, with 11 bases in the middle. Germline V gene data show CDR1 as SQVTM and CDR2 as ANQGSEA. The CDR3 loop spans 12 amino acids. The CDR3 DNA sequence: TGCAGCGTATCGGGGGGAGACACTGAAGCTTTCTTT. The encoded protein is CSVSGGDTEAFF.

The chain recombines TRBV19 with TRBJ1-5; unclear D gene. Germline values: CDR1 LNHDA, CDR2 SQIVND (reference sequence). Trimming cost V 8 bases and J 1 base, with 15 bases left between them. The CDR3 is 15 amino acids. CDR3 coding DNA: TGTGCCAGTTCCACGCGAAACCCGAGCAATCAGCCCCAGCATTTT. Protein: CASSTRNPSNQPQHF.

The chain employs TRBV4-1 and TRBJ2-5; tentatively, D is TRBD2 (6 bases). V lost 5 bases and J lost 6, with 16 bases in between. Germline V gene sequence: CDR1 MGHRA, CDR2 YSYEKL. The CDR3 length is 14 residues. CDR3 sequence: CASSAPGGEKTQYF. CDR3 DNA sequence: TGCGCCAGCAGCGCCCCCGGAGGGGAAAAGACCCAGTACTTC.

In DNA form, the CDR3 reads TGTGCCAGCAGTCCCATTCCCTGGGAGCGGGGCCACACAGATACGCAGTATTTT. It codes for CASSPIPWERGHTDTQYF. The chain carries TRBV6-6 and TRBJ2-3; 7 positions agree with TRBD2. The CDR3 is 18 residues long. The germline V gene has CDR1 MNHNY and CDR2 SVGAGI (reference sequence). V lost 5 bases to trimming and J lost 2 bases; unmatched junction nucleotides: 16.

V usage is TRBV5-6 and J usage is TRBJ2-1; 10 positions agree with TRBD2. V trimming: 4 bases; J trimming: 6 bases; junction bases outside the gene matches: 7. Per the germline V gene, CDR1 is SGHDT and CDR2 is YYEEEE. The CDR3 is 15 residues long. The CDR3 coding sequence is TGTGCCAGCAGCCAAGGACTAGCGGTTATCAATGAGCAGTTCTTC. It translates to CASSQGLAVINEQFF.

The count of this clone is one. The chain employs TRBV30 and TRBJ1-3; D call uncertain. The germline V and J ends were trimmed by 2 bases and 4 bases, with 9 bases remaining between them. CDR3 length: 13 residues. The germline V gene encodes CDR1 GTSNPN and CDR2 SVGIG (reference sequence). As DNA, the CDR3 is TGTGCCTGGAGTCCCCTTGTGGGAAACACCATATATTTT. Translation gives CAWSPLVGNTIYF. The whole variable domain, filled in from reference TRBV30 and TRBJ1-3, reads SQTIHQWPATLVQPVGSPLSLECTVEGTSNPNLYWYRQAAGRGLQLLFYSVGIGQISSEVPQNLSASRPQDRQFILSSKKLLLSDSGFYLCAWSPLVGNTIYFGEGSWLTVV.

The rearrangement joins TRBV11-2 to TRBJ2-7; D is uncertain. Germline-derived CDR1 and CDR2 are SGHAT and FQNNGV. The CDR3 totals 12 residues. The ends were cut back, 7 bases at V and 3 bases at J, with 10 bases in the middle. The chain's CDR3 is CASTNTNYEQYF. In DNA, the CDR3 is TGTGCCAGCACAAACACCAACTACGAGCAGTACTTC.

The J gene is TRBJ1-3, the V gene TRBV7-2; no clear D gene. The germline V gene encodes CDR1 SGHTA and CDR2 FQGNSA. Trimming removed 4 bases from V and 4 bases from J, with 11 bases in between. This CDR3 is 14 amino acids long. CDR3 amino acids: CASSSPPGGNTIYF. CDR3 DNA: TGTGCCAGCAGCTCCCCCCCAGGAGGAAACACCATATATTTT.

This chain links TRBV6-5 with TRBJ2-1; 7 positions agree with TRBD2. There are 14 residues in the CDR3. V lost 7 bases, J lost 0 bases, and 3 bases stayed unmatched. Per the germline V gene, CDR1 is MNHEY and CDR2 is SVGAGI. The CDR3 DNA follows: TGTGCCAGCATGCGGGGGAGCTCCTACAATGAGCAGTTCTTC. It codes for CASMRGSSYNEQFF.

On this clone itself: A junction end diverges from the germline sequence, so it may reflect a read error. The V and J genes are TRBV9 and TRBJ2-1, with D tentatively TRBD2 (5 bases). The CDR3 has 12 residues. Germline CDR1 is SGDLS and CDR2 is YYNGEE. The CDR3 region is CASSVDGLLQVF. The CDR3 DNA reads TGTGCCAGCAGCGTAGATGGACTTCTTCAAGTCTTC.